What follows are 26 T cell receptor beta chains derived from one specimen sequenced in a study of control samples from healthy donors and cancer patients. Generated by immunoSEQ multiplex PCR, the TCRdb table keeps only in-frame clones and is missing some. The sample lists 110,000 or so clones, 80% to 90% seen once, with 30% to 50% in the top ten. Input material: blood. These receptors originate from a man in his fifties or sixties in good health.

The rearrangement links TRBV2 to TRBJ1-4; D ambiguous. The germline CDR1 and CDR2 sequences are SNHLY and FYNNEI. This CDR3 has 14 residues. Trimming took 3 bases from V and 3 from J, leaving 8 bases between them. In nucleotides, the CDR3 is TGTGCCAGCAGTGAGAGCGGGTCTAATGAAAAACTGTTTTTT. It is translated as CASSESGSNEKLFF. Filled out from reference TRBV2 and TRBJ1-4, the complete variable domain reads EPEVTQTPSHQVTQMGQEVILRCVPISNHLYFYWYRQILGQKVEFLVSFYNNEISEKSEIFDDQFSVERPDGSNFTLKIRSTKLEDSAMYFCASSESGSNEKLFFGSGTQLSVL.

The chain is built from TRBV7-8 and TRBJ2-5; 8 nucleotides line up with TRBD2. V dropped 4 bases and J dropped 4; count of bases not matched to a gene: 11. CDR3 size: 16 residues. Germline CDR1 and CDR2: SGHVS and FQNEAQ. The CDR3 DNA sequence: TGTGCCAGCAGCTCCGCGGGGGGTTTGATTGGAGAGACCCAGTACTTC. This sequence encodes CASSSAGGLIGETQYF.

The chain carries TRBV18 and TRBJ1-6; 10 nucleotides agree with TRBD1. Germline CDR1 and CDR2: KGHSH and LQKENI. The CDR3 is made up of 18 amino acids. With 4 bases clipped from V and 8 bases from J, the junction kept 14 bases outside the gene matches. For the CDR3, the DNA is TGTGCCAGCTCACTCGGGCCTAACCACGGGACAGGGGATTCACCCCTCCACTTT. It translates to CASSLGPNHGTGDSPLHF.

The V gene is TRBV27, the J gene TRBJ1-1, with TRBD1 identical over 11 bases. The V and J ends lost 5 bases and 1 base, in that order; junction bases with no gene match: 6. Germline CDR1 is MNHEY and CDR2 is SMNVEV (reference sequence). The CDR3 is 16 amino acids. This CDR3 is CASSPRTGGANTEAFF. CDR3 bases: TGTGCCAGCAGTCCTCGGACAGGGGGCGCGAACACTGAAGCTTTCTTT.

This sequence joins TRBV19 and TRBJ1-1, with D perhaps TRBD1 (5 bases). CDR3 length: 14 amino acids. V lost 8 bases, J lost 1 base, and 14 bases lay in between. Germline loops: CDR1 LNHDA, CDR2 SQIVND (reference sequence). The CDR3 sequence is CASGMGRENTEAFF. CDR3 coding DNA: TGTGCCAGTGGAATGGGACGGGAGAACACTGAAGCTTTCTTT.

J is TRBJ2-1 and V is TRBV11-3; 9 nucleotides match TRBD1. The V gene end was trimmed by 4 bases and the J gene end by 5 bases; junction bases not matched to a gene: 6. Per the germline V gene, CDR1 is SGHNT and CDR2 is YENEEA. This CDR3 has 15 residues. As DNA, the CDR3 is TGTGCCAGCAGCTCGCCGGGACAGGGCAACAATGAGCAGTTCTTC. It codes for CASSSPGQGNNEQFF.

The chain employs TRBV19 and TRBJ1-5; D is unresolved. The CDR3 spans 15 residues. Between the trimmed V and J ends, which lost 5 bases and 6 bases, there was a span of 17 bases. Germline V gene data show CDR1 as LNHDA and CDR2 as SQIVND (reference sequence). CDR3 residues: CASSPLERRGQPQHF. The DNA for the CDR3 is TGTGCCAGTAGTCCCCTCGAAAGACGGGGTCAGCCCCAGCATTTT.

The chain carries TRBV7-2 and TRBJ1-3; D is unresolved. Per the germline V gene, CDR1 is SGHTA and CDR2 is FQGNSA. The CDR3 length is 16 residues. The germline V and J ends were trimmed by 1 base and 0 bases, with 10 bases remaining between them. CDR3 DNA sequence: TGTGCCAGCAGCTTAGTTACCGCTAGCTCTGGAAACACCATATATTTT. This translates into CASSLVTASSGNTIYF.

The chain couples TRBV7-2 to TRBJ2-5, with D possibly matching TRBD1 (5 bases). The V end was cut by 3 bases, the J end by 4 bases, with 9 bases between. CDR1 and CDR2 from the germline V gene are SGHTA and FQGNSA. This CDR3 is 13 amino acids long. The CDR3: CASSFRVRETQYF. Here the CDR3 DNA reads TGTGCCAGCAGCTTCAGGGTTCGAGAGACCCAGTACTTC. Complete variable domain (other parts from reference TRBV7-2 and TRBJ2-5): GAGVSQSPSNKVTEKGKDVELRCDPISGHTALYWYRQSLGQGLEFLIYFQGNSAPDKSGLPSDRFSAERTGGSVSTLTIQRTQQEDSAVYLCASSFRVRETQYFGPGTRLLVL.

J is TRBJ1-5 and V is TRBV30, with 7 bases that match TRBD1. The CDR3 has 14 amino acids. Germline trimming cut 4 bases from V and 4 bases from J; bases unmatched to any gene: 7. Germline CDR1 and CDR2: GTSNPN and SVGIG (reference sequence). In DNA form, the CDR3 reads TGTGCCTGGAACCAGGGACAGCGTAATCAGCCCCAGCATTTT. Its translation: CAWNQGQRNQPQHF.

The genes are TRBV6-6 and TRBJ2-3; D is possibly TRBD1 (6 bases). The CDR3 consists of 14 residues. Per germline, CDR1 MNHNY and CDR2 SVGAGI (reference sequence). V lost 10 bases to trimming and J lost 2 bases, with 16 bases between them. CDR3 loop: CATTGRLLTDTQYF. CDR3 DNA sequence: TGTGCCACCACAGGGCGGCTTCTCACAGATACGCAGTATTTT.

This chain joins TRBV5-4 and TRBJ1-5; 8 nucleotides align to TRBD1. Germline CDR1 and CDR2: SGHNT and YYREEE (reference sequence). The CDR3 has 13 residues. The J segment lost 6 bases and the V segment lost 8 bases, leaving 7 bases of the junction unmatched. The CDR3, as DNA: TGTGCCAGGTACAGGGGGATGGGTCAGCCCCAGCATTTT. This encodes CARYRGMGQPQHF.

This rearrangement joins TRBV14 to TRBJ2-3; unclear D gene. V lost 1 base, J lost 8 bases, and 4 bases lay in between. The CDR3 runs 11 residues. Germline CDR1 reads SGHDN; CDR2 reads FVKESK. Here the CDR3 reads CASSQGSTQYF. The CDR3 DNA reads as TGTGCCAGCAGCCAAGGTAGTACGCAGTATTTT.

This clone came up once. The V call is TRBV27, the J call TRBJ1-1; D ambiguous. The CDR3 is made up of 15 amino acids. Per germline, CDR1 MNHEY and CDR2 SMNVEV (reference sequence). The V end was cut by 6 bases, the J end by 1 base, with 15 bases between. CDR3 amino acids: CASSPIRLTNTEAFF. CDR3 DNA: TGTGCCAGCAGCCCGATCAGACTTACGAACACTGAAGCTTTCTTT.

The V and J genes are TRBV4-1 and TRBJ2-7; 7 nucleotides align to TRBD2. V was pared by 3 bases and J by 5 bases, with 7 bases of the junction left unmatched. The CDR3 contains 14 residues. In germline, CDR1 is MGHRA, CDR2 YSYEKL. CDR3 amino acids: CASSHQGGFDEQYF. CDR3 nucleotides: TGCGCCAGCAGCCACCAGGGAGGGTTCGACGAGCAGTACTTC.

The rearrangement uses TRBV7-9 and TRBJ1-6, with D tentatively TRBD1 (6 bases). Trimming pared 1 base from V and 8 bases from J, leaving 15 bases between. CDR3 length: 16 amino acids. Germline CDR1 reads SEHNR; CDR2 reads FQNEAQ (reference sequence). The CDR3: CASSLVGGGGDSPLHF. CDR3 bases: TGTGCCAGCAGCTTAGTGGGAGGGGGAGGCGATTCACCCCTCCACTTT. Full variable domain (outside the CDR3, taken from reference TRBV7-9 and TRBJ1-6): DTGVSQNPRHKITKRGQNVTFRCDPISEHNRLYWYRQTLGQGPEFLTYFQNEAQLEKSRLLSDRFSAERPKGSFSTLEIQRTEQGDSAMYLCASSLVGGGGDSPLHFGNGTRLTVT.

V and J are TRBV4-3 and TRBJ1-2; 11 bases align to TRBD1. The J segment lost 8 bases and the V segment lost 4 bases, leaving 9 bases of the junction unmatched. The length of the CDR3 is 15 residues. CDR1 LGHNA and CDR2 YSLEER come from the germline V gene. Written as DNA, the CDR3 is TGCGCCAGCAGCCGTACGGACAGGGGGCAACAGGGCTACACCTTC. The encoded protein is CASSRTDRGQQGYTF.

The gene calls are TRBV6-1 and TRBJ1-2, with a tentative D call TRBD1 (6 bases). Looked up from germline, CDR1 is MNHNS and CDR2 is SASEGT. The CDR3 sequence is 13 residues long. Trimming cost V 3 bases and J 7 bases, with 12 bases left between them. CDR3 in DNA: TGTGCCAGCAGTGAGGGTGCCAGGGGTGGCTACACCTTC. Translated: CASSEGARGGYTF.

The genes are TRBV5-1 and TRBJ1-3; 7 bases align to TRBD1. J lost 0 bases, V lost 3 bases, and 6 bases had no gene match. Germline V gene data show CDR1 as SGHRS and CDR2 as YFSETQ. The CDR3 has 16 residues. Here the CDR3 DNA reads TGCGCCAGCAGCTGGATGAACAGGGGCTCTGGAAACACCATATATTTT. This gives the protein CASSWMNRGSGNTIYF.

This clone has only one observation. The rearrangement links TRBV10-3 to TRBJ2-4, with D hard to call. The CDR3 is made up of 20 amino acids. Per germline, CDR1 ENHRY and CDR2 SYGVKD. The V and J ends lost 0 bases and 0 bases respectively, with 21 bases between them. CDR3 in DNA: TGTGCCATCAGTGAGTCCCCATGGCAATCACAAATCCGAGCCAAAAACATTCAGTACTTC. It encodes CAISESPWQSQIRAKNIQYF.

The chain joins TRBV6-6 to TRBJ2-2, with TRBD1 identical over 9 bases. CDR1 and CDR2 from the germline V gene are MNHNY and SVGAGI (reference sequence). The junction had 5 bases not matched to a gene; V was cut back by 5 bases and J by 7 bases. This CDR3 comprises 14 residues. The CDR3 here is CASSLTGGSGELFF. CDR3 bases: TGTGCCAGCAGTCTGACAGGGGGAAGCGGGGAGCTGTTTTTT.

CDR3 coding DNA: TGTGCCATCAGACCCGGGACGGCGTCCTACGAGCAGTACTTC. Protein sequence: CAIRPGTASYEQYF. This sequence joins TRBV10-3 and TRBJ2-7; D may be TRBD1 or TRBD2 (5 bases each). This CDR3 is built from 14 residues. CDR1 and CDR2 (germline): ENHRY, SYGVKD. Trimming cost V 6 bases and J 1 base, with 13 bases left between them.

The CDR3 region is CASSPRGRGREGKDTEAFF. In DNA, the CDR3 is TGCGCCAGCAGCCCCAGGGGTAGGGGGCGCGAAGGGAAGGACACTGAAGCTTTCTTT. The chain has TRBV4-1 and TRBJ1-1; TRBD1 agrees at 7 bases. CDR3 length equals 19 residues. Trimming took 4 bases from V and 3 from J; bases not matched to a gene: 20. Germline-derived CDR1 and CDR2 are MGHRA and YSYEKL.

V gene TRBV11-2 combines with J gene TRBJ2-7, with D possibly being TRBD1 (5 bases). Per the germline V gene, CDR1 is SGHAT and CDR2 is FQNNGV. The CDR3 covers 13 residues. Trimming took off 5 bases at V and 2 bases at J, with 10 bases between the two ends. CDR3 in DNA: TGTGCCAGCAGCCAAGACAGAGCCTACGAGCAGTACTTC. Translated, it gives CASSQDRAYEQYF. The variable domain in full, with the rest retrieved from reference TRBV11-2 and TRBJ2-7, is EAGVAQSPRYKIIEKRQSVAFWCNPISGHATLYWYQQILGQGPKLLIQFQNNGVVDDSQLPKDRFSAERLKGVDSTLKIQPAKLEDSAVYLCASSQDRAYEQYFGPGTRLTVT.

DNA for the CDR3: TGTGCCAGCGGCTACAGGGGTACCACTGAAGCTTTCTTT. It yields the protein CASGYRGTTEAFF. The chain has TRBV27 and TRBJ1-1; TRBD1 matches 7 bases. The CDR3 is 13 residues long. The trim removed 8 bases at V and 4 bases at J, leaving 7 bases unmatched. Germline V CDR1 and CDR2: MNHEY, SMNVEV (reference sequence).

V is TRBV6-2 or TRBV6-3 and J is TRBJ2-3; 11 positions agree with TRBD2. The CDR3 sequence is 17 residues long. Germline values: CDR1 MNHEY, CDR2 SVGEGT. The ends lost 5 bases at V and 6 bases at J; junction bases unmatched: 13. DNA for the CDR3: TGTGCCAGCAGTCAAGAAGGGATAGCGGGGGGGCCGGATACGCAGTATTTT. Its translation: CASSQEGIAGGPDTQYF.